This T cell receptor (beta chain) was captured in a study of cytomegalovirus exposure and HLA in healthy donors (dated by TCRdb to about 2017). About the investigation overall: In an earlier analysis of roughly 500 of the donors, about 260 Gb of sequence data and 90 million to 120 million unique TCR beta sequences from approximately 180 million T cells were reported. An early release covering about 600 HLA-typed donors comprised roughly 300 gigabases of sequencing data and some 79 million unique TCR sequences. Of the approximately 370 genotyped donors, 65% to 90% were placed in the genetic ancestry cluster associated with self-reported Caucasian donors. The study aimed to test whether cataloging public T cell receptors could reveal signatures of past pathogen exposure. Using immunosequencing, the study profiled T cell repertoires from 500 to 800 subjects and related those repertoires to cytomegalovirus serostatus. Besides the first cohort of more than 650 subjects, a separate validation cohort made up of 120 different subjects was used. High-throughput TCR immunosequencing, statistical association of individual TCRs with disease status, and machine learning were combined to predict cytomegalovirus infection status. In a later analysis, previously published TCR beta repertoires from hundreds of donors were re-analyzed and high-resolution HLA genotyping was added so that TCR occurrence patterns could be studied. The later analysis used no new phenotypic data to find candidate immune exposures, relying instead on TCR beta sequences and their occurrence across donors. To decide whether each TCR beta V gene segment behaved as functional or pseudogenic, an earlier analysis of some 540 of the donors relied on high-throughput TCR beta sequencing. Donor age, sex, ethnicity and CMV serostatus were collected together with the repertoire data. In a later genetic analysis, genome-wide SNP genotypes for about three fifths of the roughly 670 donors were used, and that subset was treated as a discovery cohort. All discovery cohort repertoires had been generated using a single sequencing platform. HLA typing included class I and class II loci at four-digit resolution. Typing coverage differed by locus: A, B, C, DRB1 and DQB1 were typed in about 629-630 donors, DQA1 in 500 to 550, DPA1 in some 610, and DPB1 in roughly 470. Roughly 5 DR-DQ haplotypes were handled as single units for association and clustering, since linkage in the cohort was strong. Across around 400 genotyped donors of the cohort, an average of 235,054 unique TCR beta nucleotide sequences per donor were sequenced, and about a sixth of those sequences were non-productive.

Paper-wide results and their limitations: According to a later analysis, TCR association rates differed among HLA loci, with DRB1 alleles showing the most associated TCRs and HLA-C alleles showing the fewest. The study gave a list of around 170 TCR beta chains associated with cytomegalovirus. HLA typing was unavailable for some donors at each locus, so association tests used only the typed subset. V-gene and J-gene trimming of TCR beta chains was associated with a missense DCLRE1C variant in a later genetic analysis, and the association was replicated in an independent cohort. A few of the identified cytomegalovirus-associated TCR beta chains were confirmed in vitro to be specific for cytomegalovirus antigens. Only TCR beta chains were sequenced in this cohort, and the absence of alpha or paired-chain data limited detectable features. A cluster of highly shared sequence variants was judged likely to be a technical artifact of the sequencing pipeline. Most TCR sequences were observed very rarely across donors, whereas some public TCRs were present in many individuals. Linkage disequilibrium might explain the correlated functional status among segregating V segments, but an unknown experimental factor could not be excluded. According to a later analysis, most CMV-associated TCR beta chains appeared to be HLA-restricted, and the HLA associations seemed to be driven largely by CMV exposure. Because counts were too low, seventeen rarely observed V segments, including chromosome 9 orphons, were excluded from the earlier analysis of 587 of the donors. Compared with the roughly 700-donor mean, donors in an Asian-associated ancestry cluster had fewer N-insertions in productive TCRs, according to a later genetic analysis. Because the 87-base-pair reads could not distinguish some IMGT-functional V segments, including TRBV6-2 and TRBV6-3, those segments were excluded. In a later analysis, HLA-associated TCR beta chains showed more clonal expansion and lower generation probabilities than non-associated chains that were equally common. Immune exposure information for the cohort was limited to CMV serostatus. The authors suggested that the approach could potentially be extended to other disease states and immunological phenotypes. When HLA alleles, especially DR and DQ, strongly co-occurred, attributing TCR associations to individual alleles was difficult. At a false discovery rate of 0.05, a later analysis linked 15,000 to 20,000 TCR beta sequences to specific HLA alleles. Roughly uniform sequencing depth across donors was assumed in presence/absence analyses, although this assumption may not hold. Cytomegalovirus status was reported to be diagnosed by the classifier with high specificity and sensitivity in both the original and validation cohorts. An earlier analysis of approximately 600 of the donors showed that most TCR beta V segments appeared in productive rearrangements either about 90% or about 30% of the time, which broadly matched IMGT annotations. A further reported finding was that TCR beta sequences accurately predicted the HLA-A and HLA-B alleles for most subjects in the first cohort. In a later analysis, several top co-occurrence clusters were reported to appear linked to parvovirus B19, influenza, CMV and Epstein-Barr virus.

Compared with germline, V lacks 5 bases and J lacks 8 bases; bases without a gene match: 11. Including cysteine and phenylalanine, the CDR3 has 15 amino acids. Here the CDR3 DNA is all that survives: 45 bases in frame from base 1. The germline V gene specifies SGHTA as CDR1 and FQGNSA as CDR2. Receptors were amplified or captured by the immunoSEQ multiplex PCR assay. A mixture of 60 forward primers for TCR Vbeta segments and 13 reverse primers for TCR Jbeta segments was used in the multiplex PCR. The CDR3 region of rearranged TCR beta genes was amplified from genomic DNA with a multiplex PCR assay. The amplified TCR beta libraries were sequenced on the Illumina HiSeq System as 87-base-pair reads. The published analysis was carried out like this. A later analysis counted tens of millions of unique TCR beta chains across the 700 or so repertoires, and 10 million to 12 million of these chains were shared by at least two donors. Raw reads were error-corrected and collapsed into unique sequences with a nearest-neighbor algorithm that merged closely related sequences to remove PCR and sequencing errors. V, D and J gene segments were assigned by aligning CDR3 sequences to IMGT reference sequences. For a sequence to be retained, at least a six-nucleotide match to both a V gene segment and a J gene segment was required. Rearrangements were classified as productive when the CDR3 lacked stop codons and remained in frame with V and J, and all other rearrangements were classified as non-productive. CDR3 was defined according to IMGT convention as the region running from the second conserved V-encoded cysteine to the conserved J-encoded phenylalanine. The earlier analysis of 550 to 650 of the donors excluded any sequence lacking an unambiguous match to a single V gene segment. An earlier analysis of approximately 590 of the donors called V segments functional above 56.7% productive rearrangements and segregating when the between-donor standard deviation exceeded 5%. To diagnose cytomegalovirus status from the catalog of TCR beta chain sequences, a statistical classification framework was built. In a later analysis, V and J genes were assigned by comparing TCR nucleotide sequences against IMGT/GENE-DB human TR gene sequences. Using the TCRdist pipeline, a later analysis assigned CDR3 sequences along with most-parsimonious VDJ recombination scenarios. In a later analysis, each TCR beta chain was defined by its CDR3 amino acid sequence together with its V-gene family, and reads lacking a unique V-gene family were excluded. In a later analysis, 550 to 650 highly shared, low-generation-probability nucleotide sequences were removed to address suspected cross-contamination and a sequencing artifact. A later analysis calculated a clonal expansion index for each public chain from normalized within-repertoire ranks of inferred template counts. Generation probabilities in a later analysis came from a VDJ recombination model fitted to out-of-frame rearrangements, and those results were checked against IGoR. In a later analysis, TCR-TCR, TCR-HLA and TCR-CMV co-occurrence was scored with hypergeometric tests, and a repertoire-size bias correction was applied to TCR pairs. To estimate false discovery rates, a later analysis permuted the HLA or CMV assignments 20 times. In a later analysis, co-occurring TCRs were grouped using DBSCAN, with TCRdist sequence similarity added in when clustering inside HLA-allele-positive subsets. Repertoires with fewer than 30,000 or more than 120,000 public chains, plus five repertoires with anomalous nucleotide sharing, were excluded from co-occurrence clustering. In TCRdb, the immuneACCESS table is reduced to in-frame sequences with V and J assigned. These tables do not hold every clone; where another copy was compared, an unresolved V gene accounts for under half, and the others remain unexplained. V and J calls and clone size are copied from that table; D and trimming were computed from the DNA. The sample has some 130,000 clones on record, around three quarters of them singletons. The ten largest clones capture 4.8% of the sample.

This clone was recorded once. What this receptor recognizes is not known. The input lacks base qualities; no much larger clone sits a single base away. The cohort comprised some 730 healthy bone marrow donors. All cohort members were sampled while nominally healthy, although unrecorded immune exposures were likely present. CMV serostatus was positive for approximately 300 and negative for about 50% of the roughly 700 cohort members, and was not recorded for this donor. A peripheral blood sample was provided by each donor, and peripheral blood mononuclear cells were used for TCR beta sequencing. Genomic DNA extraction from the blood cell samples was performed with the Qiagen DNeasy Blood Extraction Kit.

The chain was built from TRBV7-2 and TRBJ2-3, with 9 bases in between that match TRBD2. The TCR comes from a man younger than 40 in good health. Material for sequencing was PBMCs. The CDR3 reads as follows: CASSRGLAGTPTQYF. The nucleotide sequence reads TGTGCCAGCAGCCGGGGACTAGCCGGGACCCCTACGCAGTATTTT.